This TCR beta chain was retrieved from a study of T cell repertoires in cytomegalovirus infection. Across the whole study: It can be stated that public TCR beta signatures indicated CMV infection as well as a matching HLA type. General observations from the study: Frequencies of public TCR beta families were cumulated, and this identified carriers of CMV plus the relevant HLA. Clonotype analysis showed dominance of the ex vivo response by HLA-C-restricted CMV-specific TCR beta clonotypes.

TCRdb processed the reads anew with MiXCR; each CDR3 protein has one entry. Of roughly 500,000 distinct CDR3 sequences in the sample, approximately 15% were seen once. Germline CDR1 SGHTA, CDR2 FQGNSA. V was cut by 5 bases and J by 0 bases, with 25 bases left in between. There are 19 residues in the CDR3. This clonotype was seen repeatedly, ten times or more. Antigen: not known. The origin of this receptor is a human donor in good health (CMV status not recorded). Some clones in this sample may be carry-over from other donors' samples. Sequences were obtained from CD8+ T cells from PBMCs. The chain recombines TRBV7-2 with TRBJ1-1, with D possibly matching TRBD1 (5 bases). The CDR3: CASSPRAGFSGDMNTEAFF. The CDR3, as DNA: TGTGCCAGCAGCCCCAGGGCGGGGTTTTCAGGCGACATGAACACTGAAGCTTTCTTT.